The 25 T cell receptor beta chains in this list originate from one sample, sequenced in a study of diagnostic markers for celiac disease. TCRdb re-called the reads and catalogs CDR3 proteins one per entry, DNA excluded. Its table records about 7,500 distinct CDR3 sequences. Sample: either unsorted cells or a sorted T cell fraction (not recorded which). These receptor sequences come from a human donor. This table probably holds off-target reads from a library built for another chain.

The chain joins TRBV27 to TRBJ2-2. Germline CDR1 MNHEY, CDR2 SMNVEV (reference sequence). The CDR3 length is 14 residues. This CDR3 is CASSPTQHTGELFF.

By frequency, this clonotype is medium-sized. The CDR3 sequence: CASSPAEGAKAFF. The chain employs TRBV18 and TRBJ1-1; TCRdb's D gene call, TRBD1, goes unchecked for lack of DNA. From germline, CDR1 is KGHSH and CDR2 LQKENI. The CDR3 has 13 amino acids.

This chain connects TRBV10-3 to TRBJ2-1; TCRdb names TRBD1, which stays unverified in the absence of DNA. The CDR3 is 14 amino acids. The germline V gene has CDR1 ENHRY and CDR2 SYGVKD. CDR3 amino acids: CAISETGTPNEQFF.

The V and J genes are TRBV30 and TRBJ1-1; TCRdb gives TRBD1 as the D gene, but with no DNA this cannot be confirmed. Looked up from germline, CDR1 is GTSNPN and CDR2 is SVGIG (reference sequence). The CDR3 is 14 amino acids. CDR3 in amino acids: CAWVSGQSNTEAFF.

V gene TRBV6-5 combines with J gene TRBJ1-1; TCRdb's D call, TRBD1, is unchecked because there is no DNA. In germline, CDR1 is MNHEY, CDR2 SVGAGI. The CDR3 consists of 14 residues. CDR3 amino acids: CASSYAGADTEAFF.

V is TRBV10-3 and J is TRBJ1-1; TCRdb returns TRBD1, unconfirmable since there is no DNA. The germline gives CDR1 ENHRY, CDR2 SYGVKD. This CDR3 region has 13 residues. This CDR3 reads CAISTGGQTEAFF.

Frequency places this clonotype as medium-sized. CDR3 protein: CASSPGGVGANVLTF. V gene TRBV7-2 combines with J gene TRBJ2-6; absent DNA, TCRdb's TRBD2 call cannot be checked. The CDR3 has 15 residues. Germline loops: CDR1 SGHTA, CDR2 FQGNSA.

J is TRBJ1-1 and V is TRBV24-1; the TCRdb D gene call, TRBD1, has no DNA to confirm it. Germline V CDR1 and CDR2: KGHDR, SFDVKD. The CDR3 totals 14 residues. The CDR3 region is CATSEPGPETEAFF.

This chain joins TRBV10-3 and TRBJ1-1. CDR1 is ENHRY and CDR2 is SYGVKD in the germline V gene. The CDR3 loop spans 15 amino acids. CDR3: CAISDGTLVNTEAFF.

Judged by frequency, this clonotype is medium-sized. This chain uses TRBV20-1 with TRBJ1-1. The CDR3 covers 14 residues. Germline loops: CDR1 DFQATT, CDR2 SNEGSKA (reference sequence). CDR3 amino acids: CSARSPNLGTEAFF.

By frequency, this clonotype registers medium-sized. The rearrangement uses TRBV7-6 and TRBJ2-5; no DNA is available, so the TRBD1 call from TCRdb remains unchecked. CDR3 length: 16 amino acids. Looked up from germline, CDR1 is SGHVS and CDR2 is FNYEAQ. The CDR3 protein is CASSRSMDRTQETQYF.

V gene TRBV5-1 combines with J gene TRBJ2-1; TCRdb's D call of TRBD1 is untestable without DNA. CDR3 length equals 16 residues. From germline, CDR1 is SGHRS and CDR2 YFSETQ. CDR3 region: CASSLEAGVNGNEQFF.

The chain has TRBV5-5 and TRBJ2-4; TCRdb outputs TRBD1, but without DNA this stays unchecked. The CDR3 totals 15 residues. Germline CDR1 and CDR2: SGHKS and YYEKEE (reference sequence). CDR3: CASSFWGNGKNIQYF.

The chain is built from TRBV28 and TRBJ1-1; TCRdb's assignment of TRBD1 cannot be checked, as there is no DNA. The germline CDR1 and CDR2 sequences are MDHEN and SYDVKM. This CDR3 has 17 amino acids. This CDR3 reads CASSLITGGAGDTEAFF.

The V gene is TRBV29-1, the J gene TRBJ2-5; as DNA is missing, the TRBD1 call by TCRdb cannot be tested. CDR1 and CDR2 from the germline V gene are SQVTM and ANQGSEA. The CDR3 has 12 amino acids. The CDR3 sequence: CSVDSRDETQYF.

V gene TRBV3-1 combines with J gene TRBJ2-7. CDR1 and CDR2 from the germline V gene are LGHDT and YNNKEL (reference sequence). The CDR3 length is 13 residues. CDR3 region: CASSKQRTEEQYF.

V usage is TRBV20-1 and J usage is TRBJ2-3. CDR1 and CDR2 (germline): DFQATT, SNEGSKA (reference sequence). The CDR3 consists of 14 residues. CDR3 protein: CSARVGGVTDTQYF.

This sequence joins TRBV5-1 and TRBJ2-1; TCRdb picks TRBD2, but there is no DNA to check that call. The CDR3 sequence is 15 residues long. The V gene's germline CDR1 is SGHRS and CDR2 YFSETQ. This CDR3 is CASSLSLASQDEQFF.

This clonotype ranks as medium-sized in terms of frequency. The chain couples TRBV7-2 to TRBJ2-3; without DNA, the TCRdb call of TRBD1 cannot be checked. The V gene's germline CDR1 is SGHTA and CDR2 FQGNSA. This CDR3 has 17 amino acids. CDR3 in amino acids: CASSLLPPWGTTDTQYF.

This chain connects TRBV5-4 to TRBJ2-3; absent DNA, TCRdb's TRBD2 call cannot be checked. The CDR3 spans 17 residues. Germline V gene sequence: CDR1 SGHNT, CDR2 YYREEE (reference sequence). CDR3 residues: CASSAWASGRLADTQYF.

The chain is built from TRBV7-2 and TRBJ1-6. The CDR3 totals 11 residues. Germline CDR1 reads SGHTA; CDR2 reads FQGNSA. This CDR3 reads CASSLGKTLHF.

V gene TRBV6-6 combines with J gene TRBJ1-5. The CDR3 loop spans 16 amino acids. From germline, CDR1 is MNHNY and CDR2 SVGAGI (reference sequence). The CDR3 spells CASSPVGGGGNQPQHF.

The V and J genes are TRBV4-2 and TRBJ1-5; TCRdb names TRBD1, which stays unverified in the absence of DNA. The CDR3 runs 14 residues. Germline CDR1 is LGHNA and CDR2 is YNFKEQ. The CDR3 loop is CASSQDTGDQPQHF.

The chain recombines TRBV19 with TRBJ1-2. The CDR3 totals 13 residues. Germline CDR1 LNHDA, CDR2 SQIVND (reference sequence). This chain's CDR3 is CASTQDADYGYTF.

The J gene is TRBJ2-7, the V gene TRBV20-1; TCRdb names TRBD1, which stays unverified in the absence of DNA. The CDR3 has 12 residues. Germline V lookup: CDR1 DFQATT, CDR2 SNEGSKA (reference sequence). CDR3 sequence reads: CSALTGSYEQYF.